The 32 T cell receptor beta chains given below trace back to one sample, sequenced in a study of regulatory T cells in long-lasting Graves disease. Time point of the sample: newly diagnosed GD, antithyroid drugs for less than 3 months. From PBMCs, RNA was extracted and then used to make the TCR library. Building the TCR beta libraries relied on iRepertoire HTBI primers, and CDR3 regions underwent Arm-PCR. TCRdb ran MiXCR on the multiplex PCR reads and lists one entry per CDR3 protein. Here the sample spans about 620,000 distinct CDR3 sequences, about 15% being singletons. This same sample was also taken into another study, of T cells in Graves' hyperthyroidism and ophthalmopathy.

Material: peripheral blood mononuclear cells (PBMCs), obtained at new diagnosis, from a patient treated with antithyroid drugs. The source of these receptors is a woman younger than 45 with Graves disease.

The chain carries TRBV2 and TRBJ1-2; no clear D gene. The CDR3 has 11 residues. V shed 8 bases and J shed 5 bases, with 9 bases lying between them. Germline loops: CDR1 SNHLY, CDR2 FYNNEI. In DNA form, the CDR3 reads TGTGCCAGCTTAAAGGAATATGGCTACACCTTC. Protein sequence: CASLKEYGYTF.

The chain is built from TRBV19 and TRBJ1-5; perhaps TRBD1 as D (5 bases). The germline V gene has CDR1 LNHDA and CDR2 SQIVND (reference sequence). The CDR3 extends over 17 amino acids. V lost 4 bases, J lost 0 bases, and 16 bases lay in between. The CDR3 region is CASSTWRGGGSNQPQHF. The DNA for the CDR3 is TGTGCCAGTAGTACTTGGCGTGGGGGAGGTAGCAATCAGCCCCAGCATTTT.

This sequence joins TRBV15 and TRBJ1-1, with TRBD1 identical over 7 bases. Germline V gives CDR1 LNHNV, CDR2 YYDKDF (reference sequence). The V and J ends lost 3 bases and 3 bases, in that order; junction bases with no gene match: 7. This CDR3 is built from 15 residues. Here the CDR3 DNA reads TGTGCCACCAGCAGCCTTGGACAGGACGACACTGAAGCTTTCTTT. It codes for CATSSLGQDDTEAFF.

This clonotype was picked up a small number of times. V and J are TRBV5-1 and TRBJ2-5; tentative D call: TRBD2 (6 bases). V dropped 5 bases and J dropped 5 bases, with 16 bases sitting between them. The CDR3 sequence is 14 residues long. CDR1 and CDR2 (germline): SGHRS, YFSETQ. Here the CDR3 reads CASSVGRASETQYF. CDR3 bases: TGCGCCAGCAGTGTCGGGAGAGCGTCGGAGACCCAGTACTTC.

Remarks on this clonotype: A much larger clone sits a single nucleotide away, making a read error possible. The chain links TRBV29-1 to TRBJ1-2; D remains unclear. The germline V gene encodes CDR1 SQVTM and CDR2 ANQGSEA. The CDR3 spans 12 residues. The CDR3 region is CSVVVGNYGHTF. DNA of the CDR3: TGCAGCGTTGTCGTCGGAAACTATGGCCACACCTTC.

There are many counts of this clonotype. The genes are TRBV3-1 and TRBJ1-1, with a tentative D call TRBD1 (5 bases). Per germline, CDR1 LGHDT and CDR2 YNNKEL (reference sequence). Deletions cut 4 bases from V and 11 bases from J, with 20 bases between. The CDR3 runs 14 residues. The CDR3 region is CASSPLGVGPRAFF. The CDR3 DNA sequence: TGTGCCAGCAGCCCCCTAGGGGTGGGTCCGAGGGCTTTCTTT.

This clonotype was detected many times. The chain carries TRBV29-1 and TRBJ2-3; D not resolved. V was shortened by 3 bases and J by 1 base, with 11 bases between the two germline ends. CDR3 length equals 14 residues. From germline, CDR1 is SQVTM and CDR2 ANQGSEA. The CDR3 protein is CSVDSTTGTDTQYF. In DNA, the CDR3 is TGCAGCGTTGATTCCACTACAGGCACAGATACGCAGTATTTT.

This clonotype occurred many times. The chain links TRBV7-9 to TRBJ2-3, with D maybe TRBD1 (6 bases). The CDR3 spans 12 residues. V was pared by 4 bases and J by 9 bases, with 11 bases between. From germline, CDR1 is SEHNR and CDR2 FQNEAQ (reference sequence). Here the CDR3 DNA reads TGTGCCAGCAGCTCACAGGGAGTGACGCAGTATTTT. Protein sequence: CASSSQGVTQYF.

This clonotype was detected a few times. The chain joins TRBV18 to TRBJ2-6; 11 bases line up with TRBD2. In germline, CDR1 is KGHSH, CDR2 LQKENI. The V gene end was trimmed by 3 bases and the J gene end by 0 bases; junction bases not matched to a gene: 4. The CDR3 extends over 18 amino acids. This CDR3 is CASSPGTSGSSGANVLTF. CDR3 nucleotide sequence: TGTGCCAGCTCACCGGGGACTAGCGGATCCTCTGGGGCCAACGTCCTGACTTTC. The full variable domain, completed using reference TRBV18 and TRBJ2-6, is NAGVMQNPRHLVRRRGQEARLRCSPMKGHSHVYWYRQLPEEGLKFMVYLQKENIIDESGMPKERFSAEFPKEGPSILRIQQVVRGDSAAYFCASSPGTSGSSGANVLTFGAGSRLTVL.

This clonotype was counted only a few times. The V gene is TRBV2, the J gene TRBJ2-4; possibly TRBD1 for D (6 bases). The CDR3 extends over 14 amino acids. Germline V gives CDR1 SNHLY, CDR2 FYNNEI. The ends were cut back, 4 bases at V and 4 bases at J, with 11 bases in the middle. The CDR3 loop reads CASSGRDTKNIQYF. The CDR3 DNA is TGTGCCAGCAGTGGCCGGGACACGAAAAACATTCAGTACTTC.

The rearrangement joins TRBV10-3 to TRBJ2-5; 8 bases agree with TRBD1. Germline-derived CDR1 and CDR2 are ENHRY and SYGVKD. The CDR3 covers 14 residues. Germline trimming cut 10 bases from V and 1 base from J; bases unmatched to any gene: 8. CDR3 protein: CATRQGPLQETQYF. The CDR3 coding sequence is TGTGCCACCCGACAGGGGCCCCTCCAAGAGACCCAGTACTTC.

The V and J genes are TRBV20-1 and TRBJ2-3; 7 nucleotides line up with TRBD2. Germline values: CDR1 DFQATT, CDR2 SNEGSKA (reference sequence). V was pared by 0 bases and J by 5 bases, with 14 bases of the junction left unmatched. The length of the CDR3 is 17 residues. The CDR3 DNA follows: TGCAGTGCTAGAGAATCCGAGGGGCTAGCGGTAAGAGATACGCAGTATTTT. It specifies CSARESEGLAVRDTQYF.

This clonotype was observed at least ten times. The chain links TRBV28 to TRBJ2-7, with D possibly matching TRBD2 (7 bases). This CDR3 has 15 amino acids. CDR1 MDHEN and CDR2 SYDVKM come from the germline V gene. V lost 1 base and J 6 bases, leaving 16 bases between the germline ends. CDR3 DNA sequence: TGTGCCAGCAGTTTATCTCGGGGGGCCGCCTCCGAGCAGTACTTC. Protein sequence: CASSLSRGAASEQYF.

This clonotype was recorded many times. This chain links TRBV2 with TRBJ2-7, with D perhaps TRBD2 (5 bases). Germline CDR1 is SNHLY and CDR2 is FYNNEI. With 6 bases removed from V and 6 bases from J, the gap between germline ends came to 15 bases. The CDR3 sequence is 13 residues long. This CDR3 reads CASRDSANSEQYF. The CDR3, as DNA: TGTGCCAGCAGGGATAGCGCCAACTCCGAGCAGTACTTC.

This clonotype was found many times. The CDR3 here is CASSFVGFNEKLFF. The CDR3 DNA reads TGTGCCAGCAGTTTCGTGGGGTTTAATGAAAAACTGTTTTTT. V is TRBV28 and J is TRBJ1-4, with D unclear. This CDR3 is 14 amino acids long. Trimming removed 3 bases at V and 4 bases at J, with 9 bases between. Germline V lookup: CDR1 MDHEN, CDR2 SYDVKM.

This clonotype was seen at least ten times. V usage is TRBV5-1 and J usage is TRBJ2-7; TRBD2 aligns across 13 bases. In germline, CDR1 is SGHRS, CDR2 YFSETQ. Trimming removed 3 bases from V and 3 bases from J; junction bases left unmatched: 3. CDR3 length: 15 amino acids. CDR3 sequence reads: CASSSGTSGNYEQYF. CDR3 bases: TGCGCCAGCAGCTCCGGGACTAGCGGGAACTACGAGCAGTACTTC.

This sequence joins TRBV7-8 and TRBJ2-5; no firm D call. CDR3 length: 13 residues. V was clipped by 0 bases and J by 5 bases, with 7 bases between them. Germline CDR1 reads SGHVS; CDR2 reads FQNEAQ. CDR3 residues: CASSLATKETQYF. The DNA for the CDR3 is TGTGCCAGCAGCTTAGCGACAAAGGAGACCCAGTACTTC.

CDR3 DNA: TGTGCCAGTAGTCCCCCGGGGGTAGTGGGAACCGGGGAGCTGTTTTTT. This gives the protein CASSPPGVVGTGELFF. The rearrangement uses TRBV7-2 and TRBJ2-2; D possibly corresponds to TRBD2 (6 bases). The CDR3 contains 16 residues. Germline CDR1 reads SGHTA; CDR2 reads FQGNSA. V was shortened by 9 bases and J by 5 bases, with 22 bases between the two germline ends.

In its sample, this clonotype was seen many times. The rearrangement links TRBV7-2 to TRBJ2-7; D not resolved. This CDR3 comprises 15 residues. V lost 2 bases to trimming and J lost 3 bases, with 14 bases between them. The germline CDR1 and CDR2 sequences are SGHTA and FQGNSA. CDR3 DNA sequence: TGTGCCAGCAGCTTACCGGCTCGGCCCCGCTACGAGCAGTACTTC. This codes for CASSLPARPRYEQYF.

The chain recombines TRBV6-4 with TRBJ1-5; D is perhaps TRBD1 (5 bases). The CDR3 is 13 amino acids. Trimming stripped 6 bases from V and 7 bases from J, with 13 bases between. Germline V gene data show CDR1 as MRHNA and CDR2 as SNTAGT. In nucleotides, the CDR3 is TGTGCCAGCAGCAGGGAAGCAGGGCAGCCCCAGCATTTT. Its protein product is CASSREAGQPQHF.

This clonotype has at least ten counts. This chain joins TRBV10-3 and TRBJ1-1; 7 nucleotides align to TRBD1. V gave up 4 bases and J gave up 1 base; unmatched junction bases: 6. This CDR3 region has 15 residues. Germline CDR1 is ENHRY and CDR2 is SYGVKD. In DNA, the CDR3 is TGTGCCATCAGTGGGGAGGGGGACAGGAACACTGAAGCTTTCTTT. This codes for CAISGEGDRNTEAFF.

This clonotype has a count of ten or more. The V gene is TRBV28, the J gene TRBJ1-3; D is uncertain. There are 18 residues in the CDR3. Looked up from germline, CDR1 is MDHEN and CDR2 is SYDVKM. Trimming removed 2 bases at V and 2 bases at J, with 19 bases between. CDR3 bases: TGTGCCAGCAGTTTACCCTTTACCCCATCCACGGCTGGAAACACCATATATTTT. This gives the protein CASSLPFTPSTAGNTIYF. Looking up the rest from reference TRBV28 and TRBJ1-3 gives the full variable domain: DVKVTQSSRYLVKRTGEKVFLECVQDMDHENMFWYRQDPGLGLRLIYFSYDVKMKEKGDIPEGYSVSREKKERFSLILESASTNQTSMYLCASSLPFTPSTAGNTIYFGEGSWLTVV.

This clonotype was picked up many times. The chain recombines TRBV28 with TRBJ2-7; 10 nucleotides agree with TRBD2. The germline V gene has CDR1 MDHEN and CDR2 SYDVKM. The CDR3 is 16 residues long. With V trimmed by 6 bases and J by 6 bases, 14 bases remained unmatched. The CDR3, as DNA: TGTGCCAGCAGCTTAGTCGGGCTAGCGGGAGCCAGCGAGCAGTACTTC. It is translated as CASSLVGLAGASEQYF.

The rearrangement uses TRBV10-1 and TRBJ1-6; TRBD1 matches 8 bases. CDR3 length: 19 residues. Germline CDR1 WNHNN, CDR2 SYGVQD (reference sequence). V trimming: 6 bases; J trimming: 10 bases; junction bases outside the gene matches: 23. CDR3 in DNA: TGCGCCAGCAGGAAGCCCCCCTCAGGACAGGGCGGGGGCCAATCACCCCTCCACTTT. The encoded protein is CASRKPPSGQGGGQSPLHF.

This clonotype appeared once. DNA for the CDR3: TGTGCCAGCAGCTCGTACCGGAACAGGGACGGTCAGCCCCAGCATTTT. Translation: CASSSYRNRDGQPQHF. The V and J genes are TRBV11-1 and TRBJ1-5, with D perhaps matching TRBD1 (6 bases). Germline-derived CDR1 and CDR2 are SGHAT and FQDESV (reference sequence). The length of the CDR3 is 16 residues. V gave up 4 bases and J gave up 6 bases, with 19 bases separating them. Full variable domain (outside the CDR3, taken from reference TRBV11-1 and TRBJ1-5): EAEVAQSPRYKITEKSQAVAFWCDPISGHATLYWYRQILGQGPELLVQFQDESVVDDSQLPKDRFSAERLKGVDSTLKIQPAELGDSAMYLCASSSYRNRDGQPQHFGDGTRLSIL.

This clonotype was observed a handful of times. This chain uses TRBV5-5 with TRBJ2-7; D gene uncertain. With 1 base removed from V and 3 bases from J, the gap between germline ends came to 17 bases. Looked up from germline, CDR1 is SGHKS and CDR2 is YYEKEE (reference sequence). The CDR3 length is 16 residues. This CDR3 reads CASSLLSTPAIYEQYF. The CDR3 coding sequence is TGTGCCAGCAGCTTGTTGTCTACACCAGCCATCTACGAGCAGTACTTC. The full variable domain, rest sourced from reference TRBV5-5 and TRBJ2-7, is DAGVTQSPTHLIKTRGQQVTLRCSPISGHKSVSWYQQVLGQGPQFIFQYYEKEERGRGNFPDRFSARQFPNYSSELNVNALLLGDSALYLCASSLLSTPAIYEQYFGPGTRLTVT.

The rearrangement uses TRBV5-1 and TRBJ2-2, with unresolved D. The CDR3 consists of 16 residues. V lost 2 bases and J lost 4, with 15 bases in between. Germline V gene lookup returns CDR1 SGHRS and CDR2 YFSETQ. CDR3 residues: CASSFSAKTATGELFF. The CDR3 DNA reads as TGCGCCAGCAGCTTTTCGGCTAAAACCGCCACCGGGGAGCTGTTTTTT.

This clonotype occurred many times. In DNA, the CDR3 is TGTGCCAGCGAGGGGAGGACAGCTGAAGCTTTCTTT. This sequence encodes CASEGRTAEAFF. The chain is built from TRBV2 and TRBJ1-1, with D perhaps TRBD1 (6 bases). Trimming took off 8 bases at V and 6 bases at J, with 13 bases between the two ends. CDR3 length: 12 residues. Germline V gives CDR1 SNHLY, CDR2 FYNNEI.

The chain uses TRBV30 and TRBJ2-3; a weak D match, TRBD1 (6 bases). The CDR3 contains 14 residues. Trimming took 0 bases from V and 4 from J, leaving 11 bases between them. Germline values: CDR1 GTSNPN, CDR2 SVGIG (reference sequence). The CDR3 is CAWSVGQGSDTQYF. In DNA form, the CDR3 reads TGTGCCTGGAGTGTGGGGCAGGGGTCAGATACGCAGTATTTT.

The chain employs TRBV5-1 and TRBJ2-1, with TRBD2 matching over 10 bases. With V trimmed by 4 bases and J by 3 bases, 4 bases remained unmatched. The CDR3 has 15 residues. In germline, CDR1 is SGHRS, CDR2 YFSETQ. CDR3 coding DNA: TGCGCCAGCAGCGATCCTAGCGGGAGCTACAATGAGCAGTTCTTC. Translation: CASSDPSGSYNEQFF.

The sample holds many counts of this clonotype. This sequence joins TRBV27 and TRBJ2-1; a weak D match, TRBD2 (6 bases). The V gene's germline CDR1 is MNHEY and CDR2 SMNVEV (reference sequence). V gave up 5 bases and J gave up 9 bases, with 14 bases separating them. CDR3 size: 13 residues. CDR3 sequence (DNA): TGTGCCAGCAGTCTGAAGGAGGGAGGTGAGCAGTTCTTC. It yields the protein CASSLKEGGEQFF.

V and J are TRBV7-9 and TRBJ2-7; TRBD1 might be the D (6 bases). The CDR3 is 14 amino acids. V lost 5 bases to trimming and J lost 6 bases, with 17 bases between them. The germline CDR1 and CDR2 sequences are SEHNR and FQNEAQ (reference sequence). The CDR3 region has the DNA TGTGCCAGCAGCAACACCGGGACACGGAGCGAGCAGTACTTC. This translates into CASSNTGTRSEQYF. Together with reference TRBV7-9 and TRBJ2-7, the CDR3 gives the full variable domain: DTGVSQNPRHKITKRGQNVTFRCDPISEHNRLYWYRQTLGQGPEFLTYFQNEAQLEKSRLLSDRFSAERPKGSFSTLEIQRTEQGDSAMYLCASSNTGTRSEQYFGPGTRLTVT.